This is a list of T cell receptor beta chains from one sample in a study of cytomegalovirus exposure and HLA in healthy donors. Sequencing was performed with immunoSEQ multiplex PCR; in TCRdb, only in-frame clones are kept and a portion is missing. The sample has under 200,000 clones, approximately 86% seen once. Sequencing was done on a sample of PBMCs. The receptors come from a woman aged 18-29 years in good health and CMV-seronegative. The CDR3 runs from the conserved cysteine through the conserved F or W. The D gene is left open where the match is weak. Some rows mark clone size as missing; the rest say once, few, many or name a class of expanded clone.

CDR3 DNA: TGTGCTAGTGGTTTGCCAGGGTACAGCAATCAGCCCCAGCATTTT
CDR3 protein: CASGLPGYSNQPQHF
D gene: NA
V gene: TRBV12-5
J gene: TRBJ1-5
clone size: NA

CDR3 DNA: TGCGCCAGCAGCCTTTTGGCGGGAGGGAGCTACAATGAGCAGTTCTTC
CDR3 protein: CASSLLAGGSYNEQFF
D gene: TRBD2
V gene: TRBV5-1
J gene: TRBJ2-1
clone size: NA

CDR3 DNA: TGTGCCAGCAGCGCGACAGGGAGCAATCAGCCCCAGCATTTT
CDR3 protein: CASSATGSNQPQHF
D gene: TRBD1
V gene: TRBV9
J gene: TRBJ1-5
clone size: NA

CDR3 DNA: TGTGCCAGTAGTATAGATGGGGAGGAGACCCAGTACTTC
CDR3 protein: CASSIDGEETQYF
D gene: NA
V gene: TRBV19
J gene: TRBJ2-5
clone size: NA

CDR3 DNA: TGCGCCAGCAGCCAAGGTCCCGGTTATAGCAATCAGCCCCAGCATTTT
CDR3 protein: CASSQGPGYSNQPQHF
D gene: NA
V gene: TRBV4-1
J gene: TRBJ1-5
clone size: NA

CDR3 DNA: TGTGCCAGCAGCTTGGAGTCGAACTATGGCTACACCTTC
CDR3 protein: CASSLESNYGYTF
D gene: NA
V gene: TRBV7-9
J gene: TRBJ1-2
clone size: NA

CDR3 DNA: TGTGCCAGCAGACGAACAGGGGCCTCCTCCTACAATGAGCAGTTCTTC
CDR3 protein: CASRRTGASSYNEQFF
D gene: TRBD1
V gene: TRBV5-5
J gene: TRBJ2-1
clone size: NA

CDR3 DNA: TGTGCCAGCAGCGGACTATCCCAAGAGACCCAGTACTTC
CDR3 protein: CASSGLSQETQYF
D gene: NA
V gene: TRBV7-9
J gene: TRBJ2-5
clone size: NA

CDR3 DNA: TGCGCCAGCAGAGAGGTCAGGGGCAATCAGCCCCAGCATTTT
CDR3 protein: CASREVRGNQPQHF
D gene: NA
V gene: TRBV10-2
J gene: TRBJ1-5
clone size: NA

CDR3 DNA: TGTGCCAGCAGCCAAGATCCTCAGGGCGGGTACTCAGGGGCCGAGCAGTACTTC
CDR3 protein: CASSQDPQGGYSGAEQYF
D gene: NA
V gene: TRBV4-2
J gene: TRBJ2-7
clone size: NA

CDR3 DNA: TGTGCCAGCAGTTCCCATTCCCAGGACAGGGGGCGCACTGAAGCTTTCTTT
CDR3 protein: CASSSHSQDRGRTEAFF
D gene: TRBD1
V gene: TRBV27
J gene: TRBJ1-1
clone size: NA

CDR3 DNA: TGCGCCAGCAGCCAAGATCGGGCAGGAGGAACGAACACTGAAGCTTTCTTT
CDR3 protein: CASSQDRAGGTNTEAFF
D gene: NA
V gene: TRBV4-3
J gene: TRBJ1-1
clone size: NA

CDR3 DNA: TGTGCCAGCAGCTCGCCCCGAACGGGAGGGTCGGGAGAAAACACCATATATTTT
CDR3 protein: CASSSPRTGGSGENTIYF
D gene: NA
V gene: TRBV7-9
J gene: TRBJ1-3
clone size: NA

CDR3 DNA: TGTGCCAGCAGTGTTGTGGGCGACAGACCCTACGAGCAGTACTTC
CDR3 protein: CASSVVGDRPYEQYF
D gene: NA
V gene: TRBV2
J gene: TRBJ2-7
clone size: NA

CDR3 DNA: TGTGCCTGGGTTGGACAGAGGGGTGAATGGACCCTCCACTTT
CDR3 protein: CAWVGQRGEWTLHF
D gene: NA
V gene: TRBV30
J gene: TRBJ1-6
clone size: NA

CDR3 DNA: TGTGCCAGCAGTGAAGGGAGTACGAATGAGCAGTTCTTC
CDR3 protein: CASSEGSTNEQFF
D gene: NA
V gene: TRBV6-4
J gene: TRBJ2-1
clone size: NA

CDR3 DNA: TGTGCCAGCAGCCCGGACAGGGGGCAGACTAACTATGGCTACACCTTC
CDR3 protein: CASSPDRGQTNYGYTF
D gene: TRBD1
V gene: TRBV5-4
J gene: TRBJ1-2
clone size: NA

CDR3 DNA: TGTGCCAGCAGCGTTTCCAGCACTCAGGGCGATGGCTACACCTTC
CDR3 protein: CASSVSSTQGDGYTF
D gene: NA
V gene: TRBV9
J gene: TRBJ1-2
clone size: NA

CDR3 DNA: TGTGCCAGCAGTAACATAGCTAGCACAGATACGCAGTATTTT
CDR3 protein: CASSNIASTDTQYF
D gene: NA
V gene: TRBV27
J gene: TRBJ2-3
clone size: few

CDR3 DNA: TGTGCCAGCTCACCAGGAGCATGGGGGGGCGAGGGGGCCCAGCATTTT
CDR3 protein: CASSPGAWGGEGAQHF
D gene: NA
V gene: TRBV18
J gene: TRBJ1-5
clone size: NA

CDR3 DNA: TGTGCCAGCAGTCCCAGGAAGCTACCTTACAATGAGCAGTTCTTC
CDR3 protein: CASSPRKLPYNEQFF
D gene: NA
V gene: TRBV6-6
J gene: TRBJ2-1
clone size: NA

CDR3 DNA: TGTGCCAGCAGCTTGGCCAAGGGGGCAGGAGATACGCAGTATTTT
CDR3 protein: CASSLAKGAGDTQYF
D gene: TRBD1
V gene: TRBV5-4
J gene: TRBJ2-3
clone size: NA

CDR3 DNA: TGCAGTGCTAGGCAGACCTACGAGCAGTACTTC
CDR3 protein: CSARQTYEQYF
D gene: NA
V gene: TRBV20-1
J gene: TRBJ2-7
clone size: once

CDR3 DNA: TGTGCCAGCAGCGTAGATCCTAGTACAACAGATACGCAGTATTTT
CDR3 protein: CASSVDPSTTDTQYF
D gene: NA
V gene: TRBV9
J gene: TRBJ2-3
clone size: NA

CDR3 DNA: TGTGCCAGCAGCTTATTCACAGGGGAGCGACTTGAAGCTTTCTTT
CDR3 protein: CASSLFTGERLEAFF
D gene: TRBD1
V gene: TRBV7-9
J gene: TRBJ1-1
clone size: NA

CDR3 DNA: TGTGCCAGTAGTGGGACGGGAGGAGCCCGGAGGGCTTTCTTT
CDR3 protein: CASSGTGGARRAFF
D gene: NA
V gene: TRBV19
J gene: TRBJ1-1
clone size: NA

CDR3 DNA: TGCGCCAGCAGCCGGAGCGGTTACACCGGGGAGCTGTTTTTT
CDR3 protein: CASSRSGYTGELFF
D gene: NA
V gene: TRBV4-1
J gene: TRBJ2-2
clone size: NA

CDR3 DNA: TGTGCCAGCAGCTTAGACAGGGATCACGAGCAGTACTTC
CDR3 protein: CASSLDRDHEQYF
D gene: NA
V gene: TRBV7-9
J gene: TRBJ2-7
clone size: NA

CDR3 DNA: TGTGCCAGTAGTCCCGGGACAGGGGGCCGCAATCAGCCCCAGCATTTT
CDR3 protein: CASSPGTGGRNQPQHF
D gene: TRBD1
V gene: TRBV19
J gene: TRBJ1-5
clone size: NA

CDR3 DNA: TGTGCCAGCAGTCCCGGAACGGGTCGAGAGACCCAGTACTTC
CDR3 protein: CASSPGTGRETQYF
D gene: NA
V gene: TRBV6-5
J gene: TRBJ2-5
clone size: NA

CDR3 DNA: TGTGCCTGGAGTTTTCCAGACAGGGCTAATTCACCCCTCCACTTT
CDR3 protein: CAWSFPDRANSPLHF
D gene: TRBD1
V gene: TRBV30
J gene: TRBJ1-6
clone size: NA